The 24 T cell receptor beta chains given below trace back to one sample, sequenced in a study of T cells in Graves' hyperthyroidism and ophthalmopathy. The CDR3 regions of TCR beta were amplified from RNA transcripts. A set of HTBI primers served as the primers for a first-round RT-PCR of the TCR CDR3. TCRdb passed the multiplex PCR reads through MiXCR, listing each CDR3 protein once. This table holds some 460,000 distinct CDR3 sequences, 15% to 17% found once. Source material: blood. These TCRs come from a woman between 18 and 29 years old with Graves' hyperthyroidism.

This clonotype has ten or more counts. This sequence joins TRBV7-2 and TRBJ1-5; D uncertain. Trimming shortened V by 0 bases and J by 0 bases, and 9 bases separated the two germline ends. Germline CDR1 is SGHTA and CDR2 is FQGNSA. The CDR3 has 16 residues. The CDR3 sequence is CASSLAADYSNQPQHF. DNA of the CDR3: TGTGCCAGCAGCTTAGCGGCAGATTATAGCAATCAGCCCCAGCATTTT.

In its sample, this clonotype was seen many times. The chain has TRBV27 and TRBJ1-5; maybe TRBD1 (5 bases). CDR1 is MNHEY, CDR2 SMNVEV, per germline (reference sequence). CDR3 length: 16 residues. V lost 5 bases, J lost 1 base, and 15 bases lay in between. CDR3 in amino acids: CASSPSQGESNQPQHF. Here the CDR3 DNA reads TGTGCCAGCAGTCCCTCCCAGGGAGAAAGCAATCAGCCCCAGCATTTT.

This clonotype turned up a few times. Possible read error: a much larger clone is one base away. This chain connects TRBV28 to TRBJ1-2; D remains ambiguous. This CDR3 contains 11 residues. V was shortened by 4 bases and J by 7 bases, with 7 bases between the two germline ends. CDR1 and CDR2 from the germline V gene are MDHEN and SYDVKM. The CDR3 DNA reads TGTGCCAGCAGTTCATGGGGTGGCTACACCTTC. This gives the protein CASSSWGGYTF.

The chain combines TRBV20-1 with TRBJ1-6, with D unclear. Trimming removed 1 base at V and 7 bases at J, with 11 bases between. From germline, CDR1 is DFQATT and CDR2 SNEGSKA (reference sequence). CDR3 length: 14 amino acids. The CDR3 sequence is CSARVGPANSPLHF. CDR3 bases: TGCAGTGCTAGAGTTGGCCCAGCGAATTCACCCCTCCACTTT.

This clonotype was seen ten or more times. The chain joins TRBV15 to TRBJ2-1; the match to TRBD2 covers 8 bases. This CDR3 has 17 amino acids. V shed 2 bases and J 3 bases; nucleotides not matched to a gene: 9. From germline, CDR1 is LNHNV and CDR2 YYDKDF (reference sequence). The CDR3 bases are TGTGCCACCAGCAGACAACGAGCGGGAGAGTTCTACAATGAGCAGTTCTTC. It yields the protein CATSRQRAGEFYNEQFF. Full variable domain (outside the CDR3, taken from reference TRBV15 and TRBJ2-1): DAMVIQNPRYQVTQFGKPVTLSCSQTLNHNVMYWYQQKSSQAPKLLFHYYDKDFNNEADTPDNFQSRRPNTSFCFLDIRSPGLGDTAMYLCATSRQRAGEFYNEQFFGPGTRLTVL.

This clonotype was counted ten times or more. This chain connects TRBV28 to TRBJ2-3; 11 nucleotides line up with TRBD1. This CDR3 comprises 16 residues. The V and J ends lost 6 bases and 4 bases, in that order; junction bases with no gene match: 9. Looked up from germline, CDR1 is MDHEN and CDR2 is SYDVKM. The CDR3 DNA reads as TGTGCCAGCAGCCCGGCCGGGACAGGGGGTCCAGATACGCAGTATTTT. Protein product: CASSPAGTGGPDTQYF.

This clonotype has a count of ten or more. The chain carries TRBV5-6 and TRBJ1-2; D remains ambiguous. Germline CDR1 and CDR2: SGHDT and YYEEEE. The ends were cut back, 0 bases at V and 8 bases at J, with 14 bases in the middle. This CDR3 spans 14 amino acids. The CDR3 DNA reads as TGTGCCAGCAGCTTGGCCGACATTTCGAGCGGCTACACCTTC. It yields the protein CASSLADISSGYTF. The variable domain in full, with the rest retrieved from reference TRBV5-6 and TRBJ1-2, is DAGVTQSPTHLIKTRGQQVTLRCSPKSGHDTVSWYQQALGQGPQFIFQYYEEEERQRGNFPDRFSGHQFPNYSSELNVNALLLGDSALYLCASSLADISSGYTFGSGTRLTVV.

V and J are TRBV18 and TRBJ1-6; no clear D. The CDR3 sequence is 14 residues long. Germline values: CDR1 KGHSH, CDR2 LQKENI. The V end lost 0 bases, the J end lost 7 bases, and 7 bases lay between the germline ends. The CDR3 spells CASSPPVANSPLHF. The DNA for the CDR3 is TGTGCCAGCTCACCACCCGTAGCGAATTCACCCCTCCACTTT. The variable domain in full, with the rest retrieved from reference TRBV18 and TRBJ1-6, is NAGVMQNPRHLVRRRGQEARLRCSPMKGHSHVYWYRQLPEEGLKFMVYLQKENIIDESGMPKERFSAEFPKEGPSILRIQQVVRGDSAAYFCASSPPVANSPLHFGNGTRLTVT.

The J gene is TRBJ1-2, the V gene TRBV2; D is unclear. The germline V and J ends were trimmed by 3 bases and 3 bases, with 17 bases remaining between them. Germline V gene data show CDR1 as SNHLY and CDR2 as FYNNEI. The CDR3 extends over 16 amino acids. CDR3 in amino acids: CASSDGNPLGDYGYTF. In nucleotides, the CDR3 is TGTGCCAGCAGTGACGGGAATCCCCTCGGGGACTATGGCTACACCTTC.

This clonotype was seen repeatedly, ten times or more. V usage is TRBV11-3 and J usage is TRBJ2-3; 8 positions match TRBD2. Looked up from germline, CDR1 is SGHNT and CDR2 is YENEEA. Germline trimming cut 3 bases from V and 3 bases from J; bases unmatched to any gene: 8. The CDR3 is 16 amino acids. The CDR3, as DNA: TGTGCCAGCAGCTTCCAAGCGGGAGAGAAGACAGATACGCAGTATTTT. It codes for CASSFQAGEKTDTQYF.

This clonotype came up many times. The V and J genes are TRBV6-1 and TRBJ2-7, with a possible D match to TRBD2 (7 bases). Trimming cost V 7 bases and J 2 bases, with 18 bases left between them. The CDR3 runs to 15 residues. CDR1 is MNHNS, CDR2 SASEGT, per germline. This CDR3 is CASKEGRGPPYEQYF. The CDR3 region has the DNA TGTGCCAGCAAAGAGGGGCGGGGGCCCCCCTACGAGCAGTACTTC.

This chain joins TRBV5-1 and TRBJ2-1, with a tentative D call TRBD2 (6 bases). Trimming shortened V by 1 base and J by 4 bases, and 12 bases separated the two germline ends. This CDR3 comprises 15 residues. Looked up from germline, CDR1 is SGHRS and CDR2 is YFSETQ. The CDR3 region is CASSLTLARYNEQFF. CDR3 bases: TGCGCCAGCAGCTTGACTCTAGCGAGATACAATGAGCAGTTCTTC.

Ten or more counts support this clonotype. This chain uses TRBV27 with TRBJ2-2; 8 bases fit TRBD1. The ends lost 4 bases at V and 6 bases at J; junction bases unmatched: 4. CDR3 length: 14 amino acids. Germline V gives CDR1 MNHEY, CDR2 SMNVEV (reference sequence). CDR3: CASSSEQGAGELFF. CDR3 nucleotides: TGTGCCAGCAGTTCCGAACAGGGGGCCGGGGAGCTGTTTTTT.

The rearrangement joins TRBV7-3 to TRBJ2-7; a possible D gene is TRBD1 (7 bases). Germline CDR1 and CDR2: SGHTA and FQGTGA. Trimming removed 1 base from V and 5 bases from J, with 15 bases in between. The CDR3 totals 15 residues. CDR3 nucleotides: TGTGCCAGCAGCTTAAATCGTCAGGGGGGCGACGAGCAGTACTTC. Its translation is CASSLNRQGGDEQYF.

This clonotype was observed many times. The chain recombines TRBV20-1 with TRBJ1-5; TRBD1 aligns across 8 bases. From germline, CDR1 is DFQATT and CDR2 SNEGSKA (reference sequence). The CDR3 loop spans 14 amino acids. The V gene end was trimmed by 3 bases and the J gene end by 11 bases; junction bases not matched to a gene: 12. CDR3 coding DNA: TGCAGTGCTAGGGGTACAGGGGGGCGCGGGGCCCAGCATTTT. This sequence encodes CSARGTGGRGAQHF.

This clonotype was counted many times. The chain is built from TRBV18 and TRBJ2-1; 7 nucleotides align to TRBD2. With 0 bases clipped from V and 3 bases from J, the junction kept 5 bases outside the gene matches. The germline gives CDR1 KGHSH, CDR2 LQKENI. CDR3 length equals 16 residues. In DNA form, the CDR3 reads TGTGCCAGCTCACCACCCGGAGCGGGAAGCTACAATGAGCAGTTCTTC. Protein product: CASSPPGAGSYNEQFF.

This clonotype was detected many times. The V call is TRBV6-1, the J call TRBJ2-7; 9 bases match TRBD2. With 7 bases clipped from V and 8 bases from J, the junction kept 12 bases outside the gene matches. The CDR3 has 14 amino acids. The V gene's germline CDR1 is MNHNS and CDR2 SASEGT. The CDR3 here is CASTPDGLALKQYF. The CDR3 DNA is TGTGCCAGCACTCCAGATGGACTAGCGCTAAAGCAGTACTTC.

This clonotype was counted at least ten times. The chain recombines TRBV12-5 with TRBJ2-7; D possibly corresponds to TRBD2 (6 bases). Germline V gene sequence: CDR1 LGHNT, CDR2 FRNRAP. Trimming took 1 base from V and 0 from J, leaving 16 bases between them. There are 17 residues in the CDR3. The CDR3 DNA reads as TGTGCTAGTGGTTTGGGTGGGACTCTGCCTAGCTCCTACGAGCAGTACTTC. Translated, it gives CASGLGGTLPSSYEQYF.

The rearrangement joins TRBV4-1 to TRBJ2-3, with unresolved D. Trimming stripped 4 bases from V and 1 base from J, with 18 bases between. This CDR3 has 17 residues. In germline, CDR1 is MGHRA, CDR2 YSYEKL. CDR3: CASSRSHLVYGTDTQYF. The CDR3 nucleotides read TGCGCCAGCAGCCGGTCTCATCTAGTTTACGGCACAGATACGCAGTATTTT.

This clonotype was seen only a few times. J is TRBJ2-2 and V is TRBV5-1, with TRBD1 matching 8 bases. The CDR3 has 15 residues. The germline V gene has CDR1 SGHRS and CDR2 YFSETQ. Germline trimming cut 4 bases from V and 7 bases from J; bases unmatched to any gene: 9. The CDR3 DNA reads TGCGCCAGCAGCGTCCCAGGGGGCGATAACGGGGAGCTGTTTTTT. Encoded protein: CASSVPGGDNGELFF.

This clonotype was seen only a few times. The CDR3 DNA reads TGTGCCACCAGCGAGGGGGGCGTGGGGAATTCACCCCTCCACTTT. Residues: CATSEGGVGNSPLHF. This chain uses TRBV15 with TRBJ1-6; weak D call: TRBD1 (6 bases). The CDR3 loop spans 15 amino acids. Germline CDR1 is LNHNV and CDR2 is YYDKDF (reference sequence). The germline V and J ends were trimmed by 5 bases and 7 bases, with 15 bases remaining between them.

This clonotype was seen repeatedly, ten times or more. The chain uses TRBV20-1 and TRBJ1-6; 8 bases line up with TRBD1. V lost 2 bases to trimming and J lost 11 bases; unmatched junction nucleotides: 8. This CDR3 region has 14 residues. Germline CDR1 and CDR2: DFQATT and SNEGSKA (reference sequence). CDR3 residues: CSARQTGVNAPLHF. For the CDR3, the DNA is TGCAGTGCTAGACAGACAGGGGTTAACGCACCCCTCCACTTT.

The chain is built from TRBV14 and TRBJ2-7, with D tentatively TRBD1 or TRBD2 (5 bases each). The CDR3 is 15 amino acids. The V gene lost 4 bases and the J gene lost 3 bases, with 16 bases spanning the gap. The germline CDR1 and CDR2 sequences are SGHDN and FVKESK. The CDR3 sequence: CASSPGAWTFYEQYF. For the CDR3, the DNA is TGTGCCAGCAGCCCCGGGGCCTGGACTTTCTACGAGCAGTACTTC.

This clonotype was found many times. V and J are TRBV6-1 and TRBJ1-3; 7 bases match TRBD1. The CDR3 runs 14 residues. The ends lost 8 bases at V and 0 bases at J; junction bases unmatched: 4. Looked up from germline, CDR1 is MNHNS and CDR2 is SASEGT. CDR3 sequence: CASGGQSSGNTIYF. The CDR3 DNA reads TGTGCCAGCGGGGGACAGTCCTCTGGAAACACCATATATTTT.